Presented here are 9 T cell receptor beta chains from one specimen sequenced in a study of OX40 agonist ivuxolimab in advanced cancers. The repertoire was sequenced with immunoSEQ multiplex PCR; TCRdb's copy has only in-frame clones and lacks some. The profile shows 55,000 to 80,000 clones, 75% to 90% of them singletons. This sample comprised CD4+ or CD8+ T cells sorted from blood, obtained in a trial of the OX40 agonist ivuxolimab. The receptors shown here come from an adult with an advanced solid tumor such as melanoma, head and neck, liver or kidney cancer.

The chain employs TRBV28 and TRBJ2-3; possibly TRBD2 for D (6 bases). Between the trimmed V and J ends, which lost 1 base and 1 base, there was a span of 12 bases. CDR3 length equals 16 residues. Germline V gene sequence: CDR1 MDHEN, CDR2 SYDVKM. The DNA of the CDR3 is TGTGCCAGCAGTTTATTGGTTAGCGGAGGCACAGATACGCAGTATTTT. This translates into CASSLLVSGGTDTQYF.

The gene calls are TRBV9 and TRBJ1-2; D possibly corresponds to TRBD1 (6 bases). The V end lost 0 bases, the J end lost 0 bases, and 12 bases lay between the germline ends. The CDR3 loop spans 16 amino acids. CDR1 SGDLS and CDR2 YYNGEE come from the germline V gene. The CDR3 loop is CASSVADSISNYGYTF. Written as DNA, the CDR3 is TGTGCCAGCAGCGTAGCGGACAGCATATCTAACTATGGCTACACCTTC.

The gene calls are TRBV7-6 and TRBJ1-3; no clear D gene. Per germline, CDR1 SGHVS and CDR2 FNYEAQ. V lost 5 bases and J 0 bases, leaving 5 bases between the germline ends. This CDR3 contains 13 residues. The CDR3 sequence: CASSIYSGNTIYF. The CDR3 DNA is TGTGCCAGCAGCATTTACTCTGGAAACACCATATATTTT.

This clone was detected a few times. The rearrangement links TRBV7-3 to TRBJ2-7; D is undetermined. Germline CDR1 is SGHTA and CDR2 is FQGTGA. Trimming shortened V by 2 bases and J by 6 bases, and 23 bases separated the two germline ends. The CDR3 is 17 amino acids. CDR3 in DNA: TGTGCCAGCAGCTTAGATGGTTTAGGGTCGTGGAGTAGCGAGCAGTACTTC. Translation: CASSLDGLGSWSSEQYF. The complete variable domain, with remaining parts taken from reference TRBV7-3 and TRBJ2-7, reads GAGVSQTPSNKVTEKGKYVELRCDPISGHTALYWYRQSLGQGPEFLIYFQGTGAADDSGLPNDRFFAVRPEGSVSTLKIQRTERGDSAVYLCASSLDGLGSWSSEQYFGPGTRLTVT.

This clone counts as medium-sized. The chain carries TRBV13 and TRBJ1-5; 9 nucleotides align to TRBD1. Germline V CDR1 and CDR2: PRHDT, FYEKMQ (reference sequence). V shed 4 bases, J shed 5 bases, and the junction held 6 bases outside the gene matches. The CDR3 length is 15 residues. CDR3 sequence: CASSWGQGGHQPQHF. As DNA, the CDR3 is TGTGCCAGCAGCTGGGGACAGGGAGGGCATCAGCCCCAGCATTTT. Combining the CDR3 with reference TRBV13 and TRBJ1-5 gives the whole variable domain AAGVIQSPRHLIKEKRETATLKCYPIPRHDTVYWYQQGPGQDPQFLISFYEKMQSDKGSIPDRFSAQQFSDYHSELNMSSLELGDSALYFCASSWGQGGHQPQHFGDGTRLSIL.

The chain uses TRBV19 and TRBJ1-1; D uncertain. Trimming cost V 5 bases and J 0 bases, with 10 bases left between them. The germline CDR1 and CDR2 sequences are LNHDA and SQIVND (reference sequence). The CDR3 consists of 14 residues. CDR3 in amino acids: CASSVGVMNTEAFF. The DNA of the CDR3 is TGTGCCAGTAGTGTCGGGGTGATGAACACTGAAGCTTTCTTT.

The chain recombines TRBV5-1 with TRBJ2-5; no definite D call. From germline, CDR1 is SGHRS and CDR2 YFSETQ. The V end was cut by 4 bases, the J end by 0 bases, with 4 bases between. This CDR3 has 12 residues. The CDR3 DNA is TGCGCCAGCAGCAACCACCAAGAGACCCAGTACTTC. The encoded protein is CASSNHQETQYF.

This clone has a single count. The V call is TRBV27, the J call TRBJ1-1, with D unresolved. Germline CDR1 and CDR2: MNHEY and SMNVEV (reference sequence). V was clipped by 3 bases and J by 1 base, with 6 bases between them. The CDR3 covers 13 residues. The CDR3 spells CASSFAGNTEAFF. CDR3 bases: TGTGCCAGCAGTTTTGCGGGGAACACTGAAGCTTTCTTT.

The chain uses TRBV7-9 and TRBJ2-7, with 12 positions matching TRBD2. The CDR3 length is 19 residues. The V segment lost 1 base and the J segment 4 bases; nucleotides outside the gene matches: 14. Germline lookup yields CDR1 SEHNR and CDR2 FQNEAQ (reference sequence). The CDR3 loop reads CASSLGVGLAGIYPYEQYF. The CDR3 region has the DNA TGTGCCAGCAGCTTAGGAGTAGGACTAGCGGGAATCTACCCTTACGAGCAGTACTTC.